This is a list of T cell receptor beta chains from one sample in a study of spatial heterogeneity in lung cancer. TCRdb fed the 5' RACE reads into MiXCR, producing one record per CDR3 protein. The sample contains 40,000 to 50,000 distinct CDR3 sequences, about an eighth of which appear only once. The sequencing used PBMCs, collected at surgery. The source of these receptors is a male donor with early-stage non-small cell lung cancer. CDR3s include the opening cysteine and the closing phenylalanine or tryptophan. Each record gives: J gene, V gene, clone size, D gene, CDR3 protein, CDR3 DNA. D genes are given only for firm matches. A clone size is listed for some rows: how often the clone was seen (once, few, many), or a class if it is expanded.

j_gene: TRBJ2-7; v_gene: TRBV7-9; abundance: many; d_gene: TRBD2; CDR3aa: CASSSRGAGEVEQYF; CDR3nt: TGTGCCAGCAGCTCCCGAGGGGCGGGAGAAGTCGAGCAGTACTTC
j_gene: TRBJ2-1; v_gene: TRBV7-9; abundance: many; d_gene: NA; CDR3aa: CACPSVWDLQFF; CDR3nt: TGTGCCTGCCCCAGCGTCTGGGACTTGCAGTTCTTC
j_gene: TRBJ2-2; v_gene: TRBV5-4; abundance: NA; d_gene: NA; CDR3aa: CASSETGLNTGELFF; CDR3nt: TGTGCCAGCAGCGAAACAGGGTTAAACACCGGGGAGCTGTTTTTT
j_gene: TRBJ2-1; v_gene: TRBV29-1; abundance: few; d_gene: NA; CDR3aa: CSGQGTPRYNEQFF; CDR3nt: TGCAGCGGCCAAGGGACGCCGAGGTACAATGAGCAGTTCTTC
j_gene: TRBJ2-2; v_gene: TRBV6-5; abundance: few; d_gene: TRBD2; CDR3aa: CASMASGRARTGELFF; CDR3nt: TGTGCCAGCATGGCTAGCGGGAGGGCTCGAACCGGGGAGCTGTTTTTT
j_gene: TRBJ1-5; v_gene: TRBV20-1; abundance: NA; d_gene: NA; CDR3aa: CSARGQFNQPQHF; CDR3nt: TGCAGTGCTAGAGGACAGTTCAATCAGCCCCAGCATTTT
j_gene: TRBJ1-1; v_gene: TRBV20-1; abundance: NA; d_gene: NA; CDR3aa: CRYGRNTEAFF; CDR3nt: TGCAGATACGGACGGAACACTGAAGCTTTCTTT
j_gene: TRBJ1-4; v_gene: TRBV2; abundance: NA; d_gene: NA; CDR3aa: CASSVGRLVNEKLFF; CDR3nt: TGTGCCAGCAGCGTCGGACGACTAGTTAATGAAAAACTGTTTTTT
j_gene: TRBJ2-2; v_gene: TRBV5-1; abundance: many; d_gene: NA; CDR3aa: CASSPPQGTNTGELFF; CDR3nt: TGCGCCAGCAGCCCCCCGCAGGGTACGAACACCGGGGAGCTGTTTTTT
j_gene: TRBJ2-6; v_gene: TRBV2; abundance: many; d_gene: NA; CDR3aa: CASKGSGANVLTF; CDR3nt: TGTGCCAGCAAAGGCTCTGGGGCCAACGTCCTGACTTTC
j_gene: TRBJ1-3; v_gene: TRBV5-6; abundance: many; d_gene: NA; CDR3aa: CASNLRTAPPGNTIYF; CDR3nt: TGTGCCAGCAATCTCCGGACAGCTCCACCTGGAAACACCATATATTTT
j_gene: TRBJ2-2; v_gene: TRBV9; abundance: NA; d_gene: NA; CDR3aa: CASSAILSGGELFF; CDR3nt: TGTGCCAGCAGCGCTATTCTATCAGGCGGGGAGCTGTTTTTT
j_gene: TRBJ2-3; v_gene: TRBV7-9; abundance: many; d_gene: NA; CDR3aa: CASSLVQGADTQYF; CDR3nt: TGTGCCAGCAGCTTAGTGCAGGGTGCAGATACGCAGTATTTT
j_gene: TRBJ2-3; v_gene: TRBV19; abundance: many; d_gene: NA; CDR3aa: CASSNFGTDTQYF; CDR3nt: TGTGCCAGTAGTAATTTTGGGACAGATACGCAGTATTTT
j_gene: TRBJ2-5; v_gene: TRBV9; abundance: few; d_gene: NA; CDR3aa: CASSVGSVSQETQYF; CDR3nt: TGTGCCAGCAGCGTAGGGAGCGTATCGCAAGAGACCCAGTACTTC
j_gene: TRBJ2-1; v_gene: TRBV24-1; abundance: NA; d_gene: NA; CDR3aa: CATSAVNEDEQFF; CDR3nt: TGTGCCACCAGTGCCGTAAATGAAGATGAGCAGTTCTTC
j_gene: TRBJ2-1; v_gene: TRBV7-9; abundance: NA; d_gene: TRBD2; CDR3aa: CASSSGSGLAGEQFF; CDR3nt: TGTGCCAGCAGCTCCGGGTCGGGACTAGCGGGAGAGCAGTTCTTC
j_gene: TRBJ2-7; v_gene: TRBV7-9; abundance: many; d_gene: NA; CDR3aa: CASSPTGYEQYF; CDR3nt: TGTGCCAGCAGCCCCACAGGGTACGAGCAGTACTTC
j_gene: TRBJ2-5; v_gene: TRBV27; abundance: NA; d_gene: NA; CDR3aa: CASSTLDSIRETQYF; CDR3nt: TGTGCCAGCAGTACCCTGGACTCTATCCGGGAGACCCAGTACTTC
j_gene: TRBJ1-1; v_gene: TRBV5-1; abundance: many; d_gene: NA; CDR3aa: CASSFGRENTEAFF; CDR3nt: TGCGCCAGCAGCTTCGGCAGAGAGAACACTGAAGCTTTCTTT
j_gene: TRBJ1-1; v_gene: TRBV20-1; abundance: NA; d_gene: NA; CDR3aa: CSAFPVGRDTEAFF; CDR3nt: TGCAGTGCTTTTCCGGTAGGGAGGGACACTGAAGCTTTCTTT
j_gene: TRBJ2-7; v_gene: TRBV5-6; abundance: NA; d_gene: NA; CDR3aa: CASSLQLSSYEQYF; CDR3nt: TGTGCCAGCAGCTTACAGCTAAGTTCCTACGAGCAGTACTTC
j_gene: TRBJ2-7; v_gene: TRBV27; abundance: many; d_gene: NA; CDR3aa: CASIRVWVEQYF; CDR3nt: TGTGCCAGCATTAGGGTTTGGGTCGAGCAGTACTTC
j_gene: TRBJ1-1; v_gene: TRBV13; abundance: many; d_gene: NA; CDR3aa: CASNAGPIEAFF; CDR3nt: TGTGCCAGCAATGCCGGGCCTATTGAAGCTTTCTTT
j_gene: TRBJ2-2; v_gene: TRBV12-3/TRBV12-4; abundance: NA; d_gene: TRBD1; CDR3aa: CASSNTGQRDTGELFF; CDR3nt: TGTGCCAGCAGTAACACGGGACAGAGGGACACCGGGGAGCTGTTTTTT
j_gene: TRBJ1-1; v_gene: TRBV6-5; abundance: few; d_gene: TRBD1; CDR3aa: CASRDAGGGTEAFF; CDR3nt: TGTGCCAGCAGGGACGCAGGGGGTGGGACTGAAGCTTTCTTT